This TCR beta chain was captured by sequencing in a study of T cell responses to AZD1222 COVID-19 vaccine. Whole-study findings and limits: Spike-wide vaccine-associated CD4 TCRs dominated at 160-218 and 743-854. Spike-specific TCR breadth and depth rose after two AZD1222 doses. Targets within unmutated variant regions were reportedly found for nearly half of spike-specific TCRs. Donors, mostly white British, included more females; clonal diversity was possibly underestimated.

The CDR3 spans 12 residues. CDR1 is SGHNT, CDR2 YENEEA, per germline. Trimming left V 9 bases short and J 2 bases short, with 10 bases between. In the case of this clone: What it binds is not known.

Sequencing used immunoSEQ multiplex PCR; TCRdb keeps in-frame clones, though not all of them. This sample has about 99,000 clones; roughly 87% occur once, and the top ten carry 2.5% to 3%. The rearrangement uses TRBV11-3 and TRBJ2-5; D possibly uses TRBD1 or TRBD2 (5 bases each). Sequenced here: peripheral blood, sampled on day 0 of AZD1222 vaccination. This TCR was sampled from an adult in good health. The DNA for the CDR3 is TGTGCCAGTCTGGGGGTTCAAGAGACCCAGTACTTC. It specifies CASLGVQETQYF.